These 22 T cell receptor beta chains share one sample of origin, sequenced in a study of blood T cell repertoires in COVID-19 (dated by TCRdb to the early 2020s). The library was prepared using the immunoSEQ multiplex PCR assay. TCRdb provides this immuneACCESS table in a form limited to in-frame rearrangements. Some clones are lacking; in checked studies, under half of them reflect an unresolved V gene, and why the rest are absent is not known. A total of about 99,000 clones appear in this sample, roughly four fifths of them only once. The top ten constitute under 5.5% of the sample. The material sequenced was peripheral blood. The receptors originated from a man aged 55 to 70 with acute or convalescent COVID-19.

The chain recombines TRBV7-9 with TRBJ2-2, with D possibly matching TRBD2 (7 bases). CDR1 and CDR2 (germline): SEHNR, FQNEAQ (reference sequence). CDR3 length: 17 amino acids. Between the trimmed V and J ends, which lost 5 bases and 4 bases, there was a span of 20 bases. CDR3 amino acids: CASSPGGTRRGTGELFF. CDR3 sequence (DNA): TGTGCCAGCAGCCCCGGGGGGACCCGCAGGGGCACCGGGGAGCTGTTTTTT. Looking up the rest from reference TRBV7-9 and TRBJ2-2 gives the full variable domain: DTGVSQNPRHKITKRGQNVTFRCDPISEHNRLYWYRQTLGQGPEFLTYFQNEAQLEKSRLLSDRFSAERPKGSFSTLEIQRTEQGDSAMYLCASSPGGTRRGTGELFFGEGSRLTVL.

The V gene is TRBV5-1, the J gene TRBJ2-3; maybe TRBD1 (6 bases). Looked up from germline, CDR1 is SGHRS and CDR2 is YFSETQ. This CDR3 region has 14 residues. Trimming removed 2 bases at V and 5 bases at J, with 12 bases between. CDR3 nucleotide sequence: TGCGCCAGCAGCTTCCAGCAGGGGAAAGATACGCAGTATTTT. Its translation is CASSFQQGKDTQYF. Variable domain in full (rest from reference TRBV5-1 and TRBJ2-3): KAGVTQTPRYLIKTRGQQVTLSCSPISGHRSVSWYQQTPGQGLQFLFEYFSETQRNKGNFPGRFSGRQFSNSRSEMNVSTLELGDSALYLCASSFQQGKDTQYFGPGTRLTVL.

V gene TRBV7-9 combines with J gene TRBJ2-5; TRBD1 matches at 9 bases. Looked up from germline, CDR1 is SEHNR and CDR2 is FQNEAQ (reference sequence). V lost 0 bases to trimming and J lost 1 base; unmatched junction nucleotides: 6. The CDR3 is 17 amino acids. The DNA for the CDR3 is TGTGCCAGCAGCTTAGCCCTCATGGGACAGGGCCAAGAGACCCAGTACTTC. Protein: CASSLALMGQGQETQYF.

The genes are TRBV9 and TRBJ2-7; TRBD1 agrees at 9 bases. The germline gives CDR1 SGDLS, CDR2 YYNGEE. This CDR3 has 14 amino acids. With V trimmed by 3 bases and J by 2 bases, 3 bases remained unmatched. CDR3 nucleotides: TGTGCCAGCAGCGGGGGGACAGGGACCTACGAGCAGTACTTC. Its protein product is CASSGGTGTYEQYF.

The rearrangement joins TRBV5-1 to TRBJ2-5; tentative D call: TRBD1 (6 bases). In germline, CDR1 is SGHRS, CDR2 YFSETQ. The CDR3 spans 14 residues. Trimming left V 4 bases short and J 2 bases short, with 12 bases between. Here the CDR3 DNA reads TGCGCCAGCAGCACAGCAGGGGTGCAAGAGACCCAGTACTTC. It yields the protein CASSTAGVQETQYF.

The chain couples TRBV29-1 to TRBJ2-7, with D perhaps TRBD2 (6 bases). The CDR3 spans 12 residues. Germline V gene sequence: CDR1 SQVTM, CDR2 ANQGSEA. V was shortened by 1 base and J by 2 bases, with 6 bases between the two germline ends. The CDR3 here is CSVEGTTYEQYF. The CDR3 nucleotides read TGCAGCGTTGAAGGGACTACCTACGAGCAGTACTTC.

This clone was found a few times. V is TRBV28 and J is TRBJ1-6; 10 bases line up with TRBD1. The germline V gene encodes CDR1 MDHEN and CDR2 SYDVKM. CDR3 length equals 14 residues. The V and J ends lost 5 bases and 8 bases, in that order; junction bases with no gene match: 3. The CDR3 loop reads CASSGQGGYSPLHF. Here the CDR3 DNA reads TGTGCCAGCAGTGGACAGGGGGGGTATTCACCCCTCCACTTT.

J is TRBJ2-3 and V is TRBV2; unclear D gene. This CDR3 is 12 amino acids long. Per the germline V gene, CDR1 is SNHLY and CDR2 is FYNNEI. V shed 3 bases and J shed 9 bases, with 10 bases lying between them. In nucleotides, the CDR3 is TGTGCCAGCAGTGATCACTCTGAAACGCAGTATTTT. Its translation is CASSDHSETQYF. The full variable domain, rest sourced from reference TRBV2 and TRBJ2-3, is EPEVTQTPSHQVTQMGQEVILRCVPISNHLYFYWYRQILGQKVEFLVSFYNNEISEKSEIFDDQFSVERPDGSNFTLKIRSTKLEDSAMYFCASSDHSETQYFGPGTRLTVL.

This clone has a handful of counts. This chain links TRBV6-5 with TRBJ1-2, with a weak D call TRBD1 (6 bases). The V end was cut by 2 bases, the J end by 1 base, with 8 bases between. Germline V gives CDR1 MNHEY, CDR2 SVGAGI. The length of the CDR3 is 14 residues. The CDR3 loop is CASSYRGINYGYTF. DNA for the CDR3: TGTGCCAGCAGTTACAGGGGGATTAACTATGGCTACACCTTC.

The J gene is TRBJ1-2, the V gene TRBV20-1, with 8 bases identical to TRBD1. J gave up 7 bases and V 4 bases, and 2 bases lay outside the gene matches. The CDR3 has 11 residues. Looked up from germline, CDR1 is DFQATT and CDR2 is SNEGSKA (reference sequence). CDR3: CSATGGSGYTF. The CDR3 coding sequence is TGCAGTGCTACAGGGGGCAGTGGCTACACCTTC.

This chain joins TRBV18 and TRBJ2-2; TRBD2 might be the D (6 bases). The CDR3 has 14 amino acids. CDR1 KGHSH and CDR2 LQKENI come from the germline V gene. The V and J ends lost 6 bases and 5 bases respectively, with 13 bases between them. CDR3 amino acids: CASSLRELTGELFF. The CDR3 DNA sequence: TGTGCCAGCTCGTTACGGGAGCTTACCGGGGAGCTGTTTTTT.

The V and J genes are TRBV19 and TRBJ1-4, with TRBD1 identical over 10 bases. Germline V gene data show CDR1 as LNHDA and CDR2 as SQIVND (reference sequence). J gave up 7 bases and V 5 bases, and 4 bases lay outside the gene matches. The CDR3 covers 14 residues. CDR3: CASSLTGGGEKLFF. The CDR3 region has the DNA TGTGCCAGTAGTCTGACAGGGGGCGGTGAAAAACTGTTTTTT.

V and J are TRBV10-2 and TRBJ2-5, with D unclear. Per the germline V gene, CDR1 is WSHSY and CDR2 is SAAADI. The CDR3 is 13 amino acids. The V gene lost 2 bases and the J gene lost 4 bases, with 8 bases spanning the gap. In DNA form, the CDR3 reads TGCGCCAGCAGTGAGGTGTTGGCAGAGACCCAGTACTTC. This encodes CASSEVLAETQYF.

The genes are TRBV28 and TRBJ1-2, with D unresolved. The CDR3 is 12 amino acids. V gave up 2 bases and J gave up 7 bases, with 8 bases separating them. CDR1 is MDHEN and CDR2 is SYDVKM in the germline V gene. Here the CDR3 DNA reads TGTGCCAGCAGTTTAGGCGGGTTTGGCTACACCTTC. Encoded protein: CASSLGGFGYTF.

This sequence joins TRBV14 and TRBJ2-7; D may be TRBD1 (6 bases). Trimming pared 0 bases from V and 5 bases from J, leaving 11 bases between. Germline V gene lookup returns CDR1 SGHDN and CDR2 FVKESK. This CDR3 is 14 amino acids long. CDR3 DNA: TGTGCCAGCAGCCAAGAGACAGGATTTGACGAGCAGTACTTC. Translated: CASSQETGFDEQYF.

J is TRBJ2-7 and V is TRBV27, with D possibly being TRBD2 (6 bases). From germline, CDR1 is MNHEY and CDR2 SMNVEV (reference sequence). The CDR3 contains 15 residues. Deletions cut 5 bases from V and 3 bases from J, with 17 bases between. The CDR3 nucleotides read TGTGCCAGCAGTCGCGGGACTTTTGTAGTCTACGAGCAGTACTTC. Translated, it gives CASSRGTFVVYEQYF.

A word on this clone: This sample includes further DNA sequences coding for the same CDR3. V gene TRBV19 combines with J gene TRBJ1-5; tentative D call: TRBD1 (6 bases). Trimming pared 3 bases from V and 1 base from J, leaving 7 bases between. The CDR3 contains 14 residues. Germline V gene lookup returns CDR1 LNHDA and CDR2 SQIVND (reference sequence). This chain's CDR3 is CASSITGSNQPQHF. CDR3 nucleotides: TGTGCCAGTAGTATTACAGGGAGCAATCAGCCCCAGCATTTT.

J is TRBJ1-4 and V is TRBV12-3 or TRBV12-4; 7 nucleotides agree with TRBD1. V was clipped by 6 bases and J by 8 bases; unmatched bases: 6. CDR3 length: 13 residues. The CDR3: CASRAGQLEKLFF. Here the CDR3 DNA reads TGTGCCAGCAGGGCGGGACAGTTGGAAAAACTGTTTTTT.

On this clone itself: The same CDR3 is also encoded by other DNA sequences in this sample. The V call is TRBV7-2, the J call TRBJ2-2; D is unclear. The CDR3 spans 12 residues. Germline loops: CDR1 SGHTA, CDR2 FQGNSA. V lost 5 bases, J lost 8 bases, and 9 bases lay in between. DNA for the CDR3: TGTGCCAGCAGCCTAGTCGGGGGGGAGCTGTTTTTT. Encoded protein: CASSLVGGELFF.

V and J are TRBV19 and TRBJ2-1, with TRBD1 identical over 7 bases. Germline V lookup: CDR1 LNHDA, CDR2 SQIVND (reference sequence). The CDR3 is 16 residues long. Trimming cost V 3 bases and J 3 bases; bases outside gene matches: 8. CDR3 in DNA: TGTGCCAGTAGTATTCCGGTCCGGGACAGCTACAATGAGCAGTTCTTC. Residues: CASSIPVRDSYNEQFF.

This chain uses TRBV11-2 with TRBJ1-5, with 9 bases lining up with TRBD1. V lost 1 base and J lost 4; bases outside the gene matches: 5. The CDR3 is 16 residues long. Germline V gene data show CDR1 as SGHAT and CDR2 as FQNNGV. DNA of the CDR3: TGTGCCAGCAGCTTAGGAGGACAGGGGCGGAATCAGCCCCAGCATTTT. As protein: CASSLGGQGRNQPQHF.

The rearrangement uses TRBV5-4 and TRBJ2-1; D remains ambiguous. Looked up from germline, CDR1 is SGHNT and CDR2 is YYREEE (reference sequence). The V gene lost 0 bases and the J gene lost 10 bases, with 17 bases spanning the gap. The CDR3 contains 15 residues. CDR3 in amino acids: CASSLGLESAREQFF. The CDR3 DNA sequence: TGTGCCAGCAGCTTGGGGCTGGAGTCGGCGAGGGAGCAGTTCTTC.